This entry is about one T cell receptor beta chain. Compared with germline, one end of the junction differs, possibly owing to a read error. The sample, roughly 9.1 milliliters of peripheral blood, was drawn from each donor. Combining a sample-barcoded 5' primer with a J-beta primer mix, a second PCR ran for about 7 to 11 cycles. TCRdb ran MiXCR on the 5' RACE reads and lists one entry per CDR3 protein. The table includes roughly 800,000 distinct CDR3 sequences, roughly 53% detected once. This sample was included in a study of blood T cells in healthy people across ages. This CDR3 has 17 amino acids. Germline V gene data show CDR1 as LNHNV and CDR2 as YYDKDF (reference sequence).

This receptor was identified in an elderly man in good health. The sequenced sample consisted of blood. This sequence joins TRBV15 and TRBJ1-5; D is unresolved. The CDR3 protein is CATSRDRNSQSNRPQHF. CDR3 coding DNA: TGTGCCACCAGCAGAGATAGGAACAGTCAAAGCAATCGGCCCCAGCATTTT.